This passage covers 19 T cell receptor beta chains from one sample sequenced in a study of blood T cell repertoires in COVID-19 (dated by TCRdb to 2020 to 2022). The library relied on the immunoSEQ multiplex PCR assay. The clones in this table, taken by TCRdb from immuneACCESS, are in-frame only. Not every clone is retained; where verified, under half of the shortfall comes from an unresolved V gene, and the cause of the rest is unknown. The sample table shows some 75,000 clones, and about 89% are seen once. Together, the top ten hold around 0.6% of the sample. Material: peripheral blood. The source of these receptors is a man in his fifties or sixties with acute or convalescent COVID-19.

This CDR3 is CASSLASGSYEQYF. Written as DNA, the CDR3 is TGTGCCAGCAGTTTAGCGTCGGGGTCCTACGAGCAGTACTTC. The chain uses TRBV27 and TRBJ2-7; TRBD2 is a possible D gene (5 bases). CDR3 length equals 14 residues. Trimming took 2 bases from V and 1 from J, leaving 9 bases between them. CDR1 MNHEY and CDR2 SMNVEV come from the germline V gene (reference sequence).

The CDR3 DNA sequence: TGCGCCAGCAGAGCTTCCGGGTTGTTCAATGAGCAGTTCTTC. As protein: CASRASGLFNEQFF. The gene calls are TRBV5-1 and TRBJ2-1; D remains ambiguous. Trimming left V 5 bases short and J 6 bases short, with 15 bases between. Germline V gene lookup returns CDR1 SGHRS and CDR2 YFSETQ. This CDR3 is built from 14 residues.

J is TRBJ2-1 and V is TRBV3-1 (or the pseudogene TRBV3-2); the match to TRBD2 covers 8 bases. The CDR3 length is 14 residues. The J segment lost 7 bases and the V segment lost 3 bases, leaving 5 bases of the junction unmatched. The germline V gene has CDR1 LGHDT and CDR2 YNNKEL (reference sequence). The CDR3 DNA follows: TGTGCCAGCAGCCACTCGGGGGGGGGTAATGAGCAGTTCTTC. Translated: CASSHSGGGNEQFF.

J is TRBJ2-7 and V is TRBV5-1; 7 bases are shared with TRBD2. Losses at the gene ends were 0 bases for V and 3 bases for J; bases not matched to a gene: 9. CDR3 length equals 16 residues. Germline V gives CDR1 SGHRS, CDR2 YFSETQ. In DNA form, the CDR3 reads TGCGCCAGCAGCTTGGATACGGGACTAAGCCTCTACGAGCAGTACTTC. Translated, it gives CASSLDTGLSLYEQYF.

This clone was seen just once. V and J are TRBV20-1 and TRBJ1-2, with D possibly being TRBD1 (6 bases). Trimming took 3 bases from V and 7 from J, leaving 12 bases between them. The CDR3 has 12 residues. Per the germline V gene, CDR1 is DFQATT and CDR2 is SNEGSKA (reference sequence). CDR3 sequence: CSASRPGVGYTF. In nucleotides, the CDR3 is TGCAGTGCTAGTAGGCCAGGGGTTGGCTACACCTTC.

The V and J genes are TRBV27 and TRBJ2-2, with 11 positions matching TRBD2. Trimming cost V 0 bases and J 5 bases; bases outside gene matches: 5. Germline V gene data show CDR1 as MNHEY and CDR2 as SMNVEV (reference sequence). The CDR3 runs to 17 residues. CDR3 nucleotide sequence: TGTGCCAGCAGTTTATCGAAACTAGCGGGGGATACCGGGGAGCTGTTTTTT. Protein product: CASSLSKLAGDTGELFF.

J is TRBJ2-7 and V is TRBV6-6; 11 bases fit TRBD1. CDR1 and CDR2 (germline): MNHNY, SVGAGI (reference sequence). The CDR3 consists of 13 residues. J lost 1 base, V lost 10 bases, and 3 bases had no gene match. As DNA, the CDR3 is TGTGCCATCGGACAGGGGGCTTCCTACGAGCAGTACTTC. Translated: CAIGQGASYEQYF.

This clone has just one count. The CDR3: CATSDSDSYGYTF. The CDR3 DNA sequence: TGTGCCACCAGTGACTCGGACAGCTATGGCTACACCTTC. The chain uses TRBV24-1 and TRBJ1-2, with D possibly TRBD1 on 6 matching bases. The CDR3 sequence is 13 residues long. V was cut by 4 bases and J by 4 bases, with 9 bases left in between. Germline CDR1 reads KGHDR; CDR2 reads SFDVKD.

The chain employs TRBV7-9 and TRBJ1-3; the D is unclear. Germline V CDR1 and CDR2: SEHNR, FQNEAQ (reference sequence). V lost 8 bases to trimming and J lost 4 bases, with 12 bases between them. The CDR3 has 13 residues. CDR3 sequence (DNA): TGTGCCAGCGAGGGCGCGGGGGGAAACACCATATATTTT. It is translated as CASEGAGGNTIYF. The full variable domain, its missing parts supplied by reference TRBV7-9 and TRBJ1-3, is DTGVSQNPRHKITKRGQNVTFRCDPISEHNRLYWYRQTLGQGPEFLTYFQNEAQLEKSRLLSDRFSAERPKGSFSTLEIQRTEQGDSAMYLCASEGAGGNTIYFGEGSWLTVV.

The V call is TRBV5-4, the J call TRBJ2-2; D gene uncertain. Germline assignment: CDR1 SGHNT and CDR2 YYREEE (reference sequence). The V end was cut by 4 bases, the J end by 6 bases, with 10 bases between. The CDR3 consists of 13 residues. CDR3 sequence reads: CASSGPRSGELFF. CDR3 DNA: TGTGCCAGCAGCGGGCCACGCTCCGGGGAGCTGTTTTTT. The entire variable domain, with the rest obtained from reference TRBV5-4 and TRBJ2-2, is as follows: ETGVTQSPTHLIKTRGQQVTLRCSSQSGHNTVSWYQQALGQGPQFIFQYYREEENGRGNFPPRFSGLQFPNYSSELNVNALELDDSALYLCASSGPRSGELFFGEGSRLTVL.

J is TRBJ2-1 and V is TRBV21-1; no check of the table's D call, TRBD2, against the DNA was made. TRBV21-1 is a recognized pseudogene. There are 10 residues in the CDR3. CDR3 nucleotides: TGTGCCAGTCGGGACAATGAGCAGTTCTTC. Amino acids: CASRDNEQFF.

The chain has TRBV9 and TRBJ2-3, with a possible D match to TRBD1 (6 bases). Germline CDR1 reads SGDLS; CDR2 reads YYNGEE. The CDR3 contains 20 residues. V lost 0 bases to trimming and J lost 2 bases, with 25 bases between them. CDR3 amino acids: CASSVEAGELFTISTDTQYF. The CDR3 bases are TGTGCCAGCAGCGTAGAGGCAGGGGAGCTGTTCACAATCTCCACAGATACGCAGTATTTT.

The CDR3 DNA reads TGTGCCAGCAGCTACGTGAGTGAGGGACAGCCCCAGCATTTT. Amino acids: CASSYVSEGQPQHF. The J gene is TRBJ1-5, the V gene TRBV7-2; D remains ambiguous. V gave up 4 bases and J gave up 7 bases, with 14 bases separating them. Per the germline V gene, CDR1 is SGHTA and CDR2 is FQGNSA. The CDR3 is made up of 14 amino acids. The whole variable domain, filled in from reference TRBV7-2 and TRBJ1-5, reads GAGVSQSPSNKVTEKGKDVELRCDPISGHTALYWYRQSLGQGLEFLIYFQGNSAPDKSGLPSDRFSAERTGGSVSTLTIQRTQQEDSAVYLCASSYVSEGQPQHFGDGTRLSIL.

The gene calls are TRBV14 and TRBJ1-6; D is ambiguous. The CDR3 extends over 15 amino acids. Trimming took off 1 base at V and 10 bases at J, with 14 bases between the two ends. The germline V gene encodes CDR1 SGHDN and CDR2 FVKESK. As DNA, the CDR3 is TGTGCCAGCAGCCAAGTCCACACCGTTTACTCACCCCTCCACTTT. Translated, it gives CASSQVHTVYSPLHF.

The chain couples TRBV30 to TRBJ1-3; no definite D call. CDR1 and CDR2 (germline): GTSNPN, SVGIG (reference sequence). Trimming cost V 8 bases and J 0 bases, with 14 bases left between them. The CDR3 spans 14 residues. In DNA form, the CDR3 reads TGTGCCCGGTCAGACGGGTACTCTGGAAACACCATATATTTT. It specifies CARSDGYSGNTIYF.

The chain combines TRBV6-5 with TRBJ2-1; tentatively, D is TRBD2 (5 bases). V was trimmed by 7 bases and J by 3 bases, leaving 16 bases between them. Germline-derived CDR1 and CDR2 are MNHEY and SVGAGI. The CDR3 is 15 amino acids. The CDR3 nucleotides are TGTGCCAGCATCCCTCTGAGGACTGTCTACAATGAGCAGTTCTTC. This translates into CASIPLRTVYNEQFF.

This chain uses TRBV18 with TRBJ2-7; 10 nucleotides agree with TRBD1. The CDR3 extends over 17 amino acids. The germline gives CDR1 KGHSH, CDR2 LQKENI. V was clipped by 3 bases and J by 4 bases; unmatched bases: 12. CDR3 loop: CASSPGQGRRTPYEQYF. DNA of the CDR3: TGTGCCAGCTCACCGGGACAGGGGAGACGGACCCCGTACGAGCAGTACTTC.

The rearrangement uses TRBV7-9 and TRBJ2-3, with 8 positions matching TRBD2. Germline assignment: CDR1 SEHNR and CDR2 FQNEAQ (reference sequence). The CDR3 has 17 amino acids. V was pared by 1 base and J by 3 bases, with 9 bases of the junction left unmatched. The CDR3 DNA reads TGTGCCAGCAGCTTAGGGTGGGGACTAGGCAAAACAGATACGCAGTATTTT. This codes for CASSLGWGLGKTDTQYF.

The V call is TRBV15, the J call TRBJ2-1; TRBD2 is a possible D gene (5 bases). The CDR3 totals 14 residues. From germline, CDR1 is LNHNV and CDR2 YYDKDF (reference sequence). The V end lost 0 bases, the J end lost 8 bases, and 11 bases lay between the germline ends. CDR3 residues: CATSRDGVRDEQFF. The DNA of the CDR3 is TGTGCCACCAGCAGAGACGGGGTGAGAGATGAGCAGTTCTTC.